The 2 T cell receptor beta chains in this list originate from one sample, sequenced in a study of blood T cell repertoires in COVID-19. Method: immunoSEQ multiplex PCR; TCRdb's copy keeps in-frame clones and lacks some. Among about 210,000 clones listed, approximately 83% were seen once. What was sequenced was peripheral blood. The receptors derive from a woman between 40 and 55 years old with active or convalescent COVID-19.

This chain uses TRBV5-1 with TRBJ2-7, with D maybe TRBD2 (6 bases). Germline V lookup: CDR1 SGHRS, CDR2 YFSETQ. This CDR3 has 13 residues. V gave up 0 bases and J gave up 6 bases, with 10 bases separating them. The CDR3 spells CASSLESGSEQYF. In nucleotides, the CDR3 is TGCGCCAGCAGCTTGGAGAGCGGGTCCGAGCAGTACTTC.

The chain couples TRBV6-5 to TRBJ1-2; 8 positions match TRBD1. In germline, CDR1 is MNHEY, CDR2 SVGAGI. Trimming removed 2 bases from V and 4 bases from J; junction bases left unmatched: 6. The CDR3 contains 15 residues. The CDR3 nucleotides are TGTGCCAGCAGTTACCTGACAGGGGTTTTCTATGGCTACACCTTC. Its protein product is CASSYLTGVFYGYTF.